The clone carrying this T cell receptor (beta chain) was recorded once. Amplification of TCR beta CDR3 regions used RNA transcripts. HTBI primers were used in a first-round RT-PCR, which preceded a second-round multiplex PCR. TCRdb reprocessed the multiplex PCR reads via MiXCR and lists one record per CDR3 protein. Here the sample spans over a million distinct CDR3 sequences, 35% to 40% being singletons. The sample is drawn from a study of Graves' ophthalmopathy and Graves' hyperthyroidism. The diagnosis combined clinical symptoms, thyroxine, TRAb, thyroid ultrasound and orbital computed tomography scans. CDR3 length equals 12 residues. V lost 5 bases and J lost 0, with 7 bases in between. Germline assignment: CDR1 DFQATT and CDR2 SNEGSKA (reference sequence).

Material: peripheral blood or thyroid tissue (not recorded which). The chain carries TRBV20-1 and TRBJ1-2; D remains ambiguous. The clonotype originates from an adult man with Graves' hyperthyroidism. The CDR3 coding sequence is TGCAGTGCTCCCTTATCTAACTATGGCTACACCTTC. Translating it yields CSAPLSNYGYTF.